The 10 T cell receptor beta chains below all came from one sample that was sequenced in a study of beta chain features in type 1 diabetes (dated by TCRdb to 2017 to 2018). The library was built by means of the immunoSEQ multiplex PCR assay. The entire amount of isolated RNA was reverse transcribed using the High Capacity cDNA Reverse Transcription Kit, so the sequenced TCRB transcripts were expressed ones. The table was pulled from immuneACCESS by TCRdb, which kept in-frame rearrangements only. Such tables lose some clones; where checked, under half of the loss comes from unresolved V genes, and the rest has no known cause. The sample table records 860,000 or so clones; 15% to 20% of these occur just once. Together, the top ten hold about 0.02% of the sample. Sequenced material: naive CD4+ T cells from blood. Read against the paper, the sample's cell subset or site label means: true naive CD4+ T cells. Every receptor here comes from a young woman in good health.

This chain joins TRBV7-2 and TRBJ2-7; perhaps D is TRBD1 or TRBD2 (5 bases each). V lost 1 base to trimming and J lost 1 base, with 8 bases between them. The CDR3 length is 14 residues. From germline, CDR1 is SGHTA and CDR2 FQGNSA. Here the CDR3 reads CASSLGDGSYEQYF. The CDR3 DNA is TGTGCCAGCAGCTTAGGGGACGGTTCCTACGAGCAGTACTTC.

V gene TRBV28 combines with J gene TRBJ2-3, with 9 bases lining up with TRBD2. The germline V gene encodes CDR1 MDHEN and CDR2 SYDVKM. This CDR3 has 15 residues. Losses at the gene ends were 5 bases for V and 2 bases for J; bases not matched to a gene: 5. CDR3 sequence: CASSLAGPSTDTQYF. CDR3 coding DNA: TGTGCCAGCAGTCTAGCGGGGCCCTCCACAGATACGCAGTATTTT.

V usage is TRBV5-4 and J usage is TRBJ2-5; a possible D gene is TRBD1 (6 bases). The J call is uncertain, as TRBJ2-7 better fits the DNA end. Germline V CDR1 and CDR2: SGHNT, YYREEE (reference sequence). The CDR3 is 15 residues long. CDR3 in amino acids: CASSPGQIGNYEQYF. Here the CDR3 DNA reads TGTGCCAGCAGCCCTGGACAGATTGGGAACTACGAGCAGTACTTC.

This clone was picked up a small number of times. The chain recombines TRBV7-9 with TRBJ2-6; a weak D match, TRBD1 (7 bases). The length of the CDR3 is 16 residues. V lost 6 bases and J lost 0, with 12 bases in between. From germline, CDR1 is SEHNR and CDR2 FQNEAQ (reference sequence). CDR3 DNA: TGTGCCAGCAGTGCGGGACAGAACTCTGGGGCCAACGTCCTGACTTTC. It is translated as CASSAGQNSGANVLTF.

The chain links TRBV28 to TRBJ1-5; D may be TRBD1 (5 bases). Germline values: CDR1 MDHEN, CDR2 SYDVKM. Trimming took 10 bases from V and 0 from J, leaving 10 bases between them. The CDR3 contains 13 residues. The CDR3 region has the DNA TGTGCCACAAGGACACCTAGCAATCAGCCCCAGCATTTT. Protein sequence: CATRTPSNQPQHF. The complete variable domain, with remaining parts taken from reference TRBV28 and TRBJ1-5, reads DVKVTQSSRYLVKRTGEKVFLECVQDMDHENMFWYRQDPGLGLRLIYFSYDVKMKEKGDIPEGYSVSREKKERFSLILESASTNQTSMYLCATRTPSNQPQHFGDGTRLSIL.

This clone has a handful of counts. CDR3 loop: CASSPLAGGYQETQYF. The CDR3, as DNA: TGTGCCAGCAGCCCATTAGCGGGGGGGTACCAAGAGACCCAGTACTTC. V gene TRBV6-6 combines with J gene TRBJ2-5; TRBD2 matches at 11 bases. Germline V gene lookup returns CDR1 MNHNY and CDR2 SVGAGI (reference sequence). The CDR3 is made up of 16 amino acids. Trimming cost V 6 bases and J 0 bases; bases outside gene matches: 6.

This chain links TRBV19 with TRBJ1-2, with 10 bases fitting TRBD1. The CDR3 runs to 14 residues. Looked up from germline, CDR1 is LNHDA and CDR2 is SQIVND (reference sequence). V shed 4 bases, J shed 4 bases, and the junction held 3 bases outside the gene matches. The DNA for the CDR3 is TGTGCCAGTAGTAGGGGGACAGGGGCCTATGGCTACACCTTC. Residues: CASSRGTGAYGYTF.

This chain links TRBV6-5 with TRBJ2-5; a weak D match, TRBD1 (5 bases). Germline CDR1 and CDR2: MNHEY and SVGAGI. This CDR3 region has 15 residues. V was clipped by 5 bases and J by 5 bases, with 18 bases between them. The CDR3 region has the DNA TGTGCCAGCAGTCCCCTCCTCCGCTACAGGGAGACCCAGTACTTC. Encoded protein: CASSPLLRYRETQYF.

The chain joins TRBV6-5 to TRBJ2-3; D not resolved. Trimming took off 4 bases at V and 2 bases at J, with 7 bases between the two ends. The CDR3 totals 13 residues. Germline V CDR1 and CDR2: MNHEY, SVGAGI. The chain's CDR3 is CASSFLLTDTQYF. The CDR3 DNA reads as TGTGCCAGCAGTTTCCTTCTCACAGATACGCAGTATTTT.

This clone came up a few times. The V gene is TRBV29-1, the J gene TRBJ2-5, with 9 bases fitting TRBD1. The CDR3 consists of 17 residues. Germline V gives CDR1 SQVTM, CDR2 ANQGSEA. Unmatched junction bases numbered 17, after V lost 4 bases and J lost 5 bases. CDR3 protein: CSVAAERGQGGRETQYF. CDR3 nucleotide sequence: TGCAGCGTTGCGGCCGAAAGGGGACAGGGAGGTCGGGAGACCCAGTACTTC.